The 15 T cell receptor beta chains listed next were all sequenced from one sample in a study of glioma-infiltrating T cells after dendritic cell vaccination. The time point is: after dendritic cell vaccination, including at tumor progression/relapse. The table came from immunoSEQ multiplex PCR; TCRdb's copy has only in-frame clones and leaves some out. Here the sample spans fewer than 85,000 clones, roughly 91% being singletons. Material: blood, obtained after dendritic cell vaccination. The receptors shown here come from a human donor with glioblastoma.

The chain employs TRBV7-3 and TRBJ2-1, with 7 bases matching TRBD2. Trimming removed 6 bases from V and 13 bases from J; junction bases left unmatched: 9. This CDR3 has 12 amino acids. Germline CDR1 and CDR2: SGHTA and FQGTGA. The CDR3 bases are TGTGCCAGCAGTCTAGCGGTGGGGCCACAGTTCTTC. Translation gives CASSLAVGPQFF. The full variable domain, rest sourced from reference TRBV7-3 and TRBJ2-1, is GAGVSQTPSNKVTEKGKYVELRCDPISGHTALYWYRQSLGQGPEFLIYFQGTGAADDSGLPNDRFFAVRPEGSVSTLKIQRTERGDSAVYLCASSLAVGPQFFGPGTRLTVL.

The chain is built from TRBV4-1 and TRBJ1-1; 8 bases are shared with TRBD1. J was trimmed by 4 bases and V by 3 bases; bases with no gene match: 7. Germline V gene sequence: CDR1 MGHRA, CDR2 YSYEKL. The CDR3 runs to 15 residues. The CDR3 spells CASSHPHTGGTEAFF. CDR3 DNA: TGCGCCAGCAGCCACCCACACACAGGGGGCACTGAAGCTTTCTTT.

The J gene is TRBJ2-5, the V gene TRBV5-1; TRBD1 matches 8 bases. Trimming took 0 bases from V and 5 from J; bases not matched to a gene: 9. Per the germline V gene, CDR1 is SGHRS and CDR2 is YFSETQ. This CDR3 comprises 16 residues. The CDR3 DNA is TGCGCCAGCAGCTTGGAAGGCAGGGGGCTGTGGGAGACCCAGTACTTC. Translated, it gives CASSLEGRGLWETQYF.

This clone was detected only once. The chain is built from TRBV5-1 and TRBJ2-5; D is perhaps TRBD2 (7 bases). This CDR3 is 15 amino acids long. From germline, CDR1 is SGHRS and CDR2 YFSETQ. The V end was cut by 1 base, the J end by 11 bases, with 21 bases between. Here the CDR3 reads CASSLRPGETREQYF. CDR3 coding DNA: TGCGCCAGCAGCTTGAGGCCAGGGGAGACGCGGGAGCAGTACTTC.

The CDR3 here is CSVEDLADNTDTQYF. In nucleotides, the CDR3 is TGCAGCGTTGAAGATCTGGCGGATAACACAGATACGCAGTATTTT. The chain uses TRBV29-1 and TRBJ2-3, with D uncertain. The CDR3 runs 15 residues. CDR1 and CDR2 from the germline V gene are SQVTM and ANQGSEA. V was shortened by 0 bases and J by 2 bases, with 12 bases between the two germline ends.

This clone came up a few times. The gene calls are TRBV12-1 and TRBJ2-1; the table calls TRBD2, which could not be checked here. TRBV12-1 is labeled a pseudogene. The CDR3 totals 20 residues. CDR3 in amino acids: CASSYAVRLAGGILHNEQFF. The CDR3, as DNA: TGTGCCAGCAGCTACGCGGTCCGACTAGCGGGAGGGATTTTACACAATGAGCAGTTCTTC.

The CDR3 DNA reads TGTGCCAGCAGCTTGTATGTGGGGCTGAGACAAGAGACCCAGTACTTC. It specifies CASSLYVGLRQETQYF. The chain joins TRBV5-4 to TRBJ2-5, with TRBD1 as a possible D gene (5 bases). The CDR3 length is 16 residues. Germline V lookup: CDR1 SGHNT, CDR2 YYREEE (reference sequence). V dropped 1 base and J dropped 2 bases, with 15 bases sitting between them.

The J gene is TRBJ1-2, the V gene TRBV18; a possible D gene is TRBD1 (6 bases). The CDR3 is 15 amino acids. V lost 3 bases and J 4 bases, leaving 15 bases between the germline ends. The germline gives CDR1 KGHSH, CDR2 LQKENI. This CDR3 reads CASSPTGRSGYGYTF. Here the CDR3 DNA reads TGTGCCAGCTCACCTACAGGGCGTTCGGGCTATGGCTACACCTTC.

V is TRBV6-6 and J is TRBJ1-5; 9 nucleotides line up with TRBD1. With 6 bases clipped from V and 4 bases from J, the junction kept 7 bases outside the gene matches. The CDR3 spans 15 residues. Germline lookup yields CDR1 MNHNY and CDR2 SVGAGI (reference sequence). The CDR3 is CASRTGTGKNQPQHF. Here the CDR3 DNA reads TGTGCCAGCAGGACCGGGACAGGGAAGAATCAGCCCCAGCATTTT.

V gene TRBV9 combines with J gene TRBJ2-7, with 7 positions matching TRBD1. The CDR3 contains 16 residues. The trim removed 0 bases at V and 6 bases at J, leaving 12 bases unmatched. In germline, CDR1 is SGDLS, CDR2 YYNGEE. CDR3 coding DNA: TGTGCCAGCAGCGTAGGGCAGGGGGTTTCGTCGACCGAGCAGTACTTC. As protein: CASSVGQGVSSTEQYF.

This chain uses TRBV6-5 with TRBJ2-4; 7 nucleotides match TRBD2. The CDR3 loop spans 13 amino acids. The germline CDR1 and CDR2 sequences are MNHEY and SVGAGI. The junction had 0 bases not matched to a gene; V was cut back by 0 bases and J by 7 bases. CDR3 coding DNA: TGTGCCAGCAGTTACTCCGGGAGGAACATTCAGTACTTC. It yields the protein CASSYSGRNIQYF.

V is TRBV7-2 and J is TRBJ2-5, with D possibly being TRBD2 (6 bases). Germline values: CDR1 SGHTA, CDR2 FQGNSA. The CDR3 consists of 16 residues. Trimming took 3 bases from V and 4 from J, leaving 18 bases between them. CDR3 DNA: TGTGCCAGCAGCTTTGCCCGGACTACCCTGGGAGAGACCCAGTACTTC. It encodes CASSFARTTLGETQYF.

The gene calls are TRBV6-1 and TRBJ2-7; 12 nucleotides match TRBD2. V dropped 6 bases and J dropped 4; count of bases not matched to a gene: 7. CDR1 is MNHNS and CDR2 is SASEGT in the germline V gene. CDR3 length: 15 residues. The CDR3 here is CASRVTSGSGYEQYF. The CDR3 bases are TGTGCCAGCAGGGTGACTAGCGGGAGTGGGTACGAGCAGTACTTC.

The chain recombines TRBV18 with TRBJ2-7; 7 bases map to TRBD2. The CDR3 contains 14 residues. V gave up 4 bases and J gave up 2 bases; unmatched junction bases: 5. Looked up from germline, CDR1 is KGHSH and CDR2 is LQKENI. The CDR3 is CASSRVGGTYEQYF. In DNA, the CDR3 is TGTGCCAGCTCACGGGTCGGGGGGACCTACGAGCAGTACTTC.

This rearrangement joins TRBV19 to TRBJ2-5, with 10 bases that match TRBD2. Unmatched junction bases numbered 13, after V lost 4 bases and J lost 2 bases. Germline V gene data show CDR1 as LNHDA and CDR2 as SQIVND (reference sequence). The CDR3 covers 18 residues. CDR3 residues: CASSTQGLAGAIQETQYF. Written as DNA, the CDR3 is TGTGCCAGTAGTACCCAGGGGCTAGCGGGGGCAATTCAAGAGACCCAGTACTTC.